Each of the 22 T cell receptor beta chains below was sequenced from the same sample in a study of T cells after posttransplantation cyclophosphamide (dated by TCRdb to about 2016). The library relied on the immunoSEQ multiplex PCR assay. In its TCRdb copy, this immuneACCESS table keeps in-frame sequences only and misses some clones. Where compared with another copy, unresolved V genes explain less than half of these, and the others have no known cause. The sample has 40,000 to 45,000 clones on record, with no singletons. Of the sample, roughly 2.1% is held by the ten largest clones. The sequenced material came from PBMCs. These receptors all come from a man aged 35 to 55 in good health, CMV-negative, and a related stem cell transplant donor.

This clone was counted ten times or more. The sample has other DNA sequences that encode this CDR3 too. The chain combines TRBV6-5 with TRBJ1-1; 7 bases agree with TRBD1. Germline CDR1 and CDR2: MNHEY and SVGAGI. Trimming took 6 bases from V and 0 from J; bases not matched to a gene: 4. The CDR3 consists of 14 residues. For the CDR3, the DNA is TGTGCCAGCAGAAAACAGGGGATGAACACTGAAGCTTTCTTT. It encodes CASRKQGMNTEAFF.

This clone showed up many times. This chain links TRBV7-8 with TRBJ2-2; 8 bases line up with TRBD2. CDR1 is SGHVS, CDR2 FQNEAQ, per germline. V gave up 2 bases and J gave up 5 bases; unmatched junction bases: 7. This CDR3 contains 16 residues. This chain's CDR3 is CASSLYSSGPTGELFF. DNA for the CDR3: TGTGCCAGCAGCTTATATTCTAGCGGGCCAACCGGGGAGCTGTTTTTT.

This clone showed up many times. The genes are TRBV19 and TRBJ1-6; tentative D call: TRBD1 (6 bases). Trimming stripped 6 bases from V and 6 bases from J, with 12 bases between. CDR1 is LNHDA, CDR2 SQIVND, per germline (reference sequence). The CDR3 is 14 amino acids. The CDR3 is CASRGQVSNSPLHF. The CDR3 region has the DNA TGTGCCAGTAGGGGACAAGTTTCTAATTCACCCCTCCACTTT.

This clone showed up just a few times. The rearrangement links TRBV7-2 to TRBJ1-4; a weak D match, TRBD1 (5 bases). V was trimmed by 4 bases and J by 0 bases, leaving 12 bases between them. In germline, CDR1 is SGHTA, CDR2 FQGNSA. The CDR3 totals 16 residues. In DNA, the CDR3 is TGTGCCAGCAGCTCCGGACACTCTGCAACTAATGAAAAACTGTTTTTT. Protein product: CASSSGHSATNEKLFF. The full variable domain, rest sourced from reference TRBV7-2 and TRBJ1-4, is GAGVSQSPSNKVTEKGKDVELRCDPISGHTALYWYRQSLGQGLEFLIYFQGNSAPDKSGLPSDRFSAERTGGSVSTLTIQRTQQEDSAVYLCASSSGHSATNEKLFFGSGTQLSVL.

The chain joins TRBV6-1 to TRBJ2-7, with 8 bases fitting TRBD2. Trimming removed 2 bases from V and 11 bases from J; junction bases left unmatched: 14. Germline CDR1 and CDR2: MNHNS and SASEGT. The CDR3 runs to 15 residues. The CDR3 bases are TGTGCCAGCAGTGAATCCGGGTCCGGGGGGGCCGGGGAGTACTTC. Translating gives CASSESGSGGAGEYF.

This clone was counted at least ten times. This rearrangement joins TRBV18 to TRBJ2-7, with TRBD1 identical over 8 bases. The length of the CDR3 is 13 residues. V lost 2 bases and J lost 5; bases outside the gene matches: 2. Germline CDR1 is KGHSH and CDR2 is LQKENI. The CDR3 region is CASSPNRGNEQYV. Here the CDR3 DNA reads TGTGCCAGCTCACCAAACAGGGGGAACGAGCAGTACGTC.

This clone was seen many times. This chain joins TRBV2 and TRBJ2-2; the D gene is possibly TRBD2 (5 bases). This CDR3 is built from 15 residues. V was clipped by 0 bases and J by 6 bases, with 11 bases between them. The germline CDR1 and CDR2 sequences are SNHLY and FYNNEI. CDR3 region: CASSEAGVLAGELFF. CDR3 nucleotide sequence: TGTGCCAGCAGTGAAGCGGGAGTATTAGCCGGGGAGCTGTTTTTT.

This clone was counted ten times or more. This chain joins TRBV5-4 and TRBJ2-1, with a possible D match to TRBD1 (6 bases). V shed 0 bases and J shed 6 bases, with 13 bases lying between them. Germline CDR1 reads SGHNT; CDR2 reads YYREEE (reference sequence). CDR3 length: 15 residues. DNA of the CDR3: TGTGCCAGCAGCTTGGTGCCAGGGGTTGGCAATGAGCAGTTCTTC. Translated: CASSLVPGVGNEQFF.

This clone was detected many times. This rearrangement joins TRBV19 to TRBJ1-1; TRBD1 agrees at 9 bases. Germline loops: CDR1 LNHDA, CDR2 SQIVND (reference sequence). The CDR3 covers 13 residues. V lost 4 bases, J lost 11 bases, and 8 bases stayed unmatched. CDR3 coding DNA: TGTGCCAGTAGTACACAACAGGGGGCGCATGCTTTCTTT. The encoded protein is CASSTQQGAHAFF. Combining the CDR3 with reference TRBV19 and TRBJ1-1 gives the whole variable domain DGGITQSPKYLFRKEGQNVTLSCEQNLNHDAMYWYRQDPGQGLRLIYYSQIVNDFQKGDIAEGYSVSREKKESFPLTVTSAQKNPTAFYLCASSTQQGAHAFFGQGTRLTVV.

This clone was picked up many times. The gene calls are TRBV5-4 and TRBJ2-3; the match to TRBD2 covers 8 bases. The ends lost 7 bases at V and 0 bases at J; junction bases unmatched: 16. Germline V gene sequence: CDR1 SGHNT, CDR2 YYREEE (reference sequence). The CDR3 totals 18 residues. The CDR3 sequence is CASLPLAGHAPSTDTQYF. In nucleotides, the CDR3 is TGTGCCAGCCTCCCCCTAGCGGGCCATGCCCCTAGCACAGATACGCAGTATTTT.

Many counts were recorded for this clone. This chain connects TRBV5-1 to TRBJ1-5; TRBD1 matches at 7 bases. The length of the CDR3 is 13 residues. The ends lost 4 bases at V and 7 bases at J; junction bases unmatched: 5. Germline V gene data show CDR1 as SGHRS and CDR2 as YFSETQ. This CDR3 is CASSTLQGQPQHF. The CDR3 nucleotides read TGCGCCAGCAGCACCCTACAGGGGCAGCCCCAGCATTTT.

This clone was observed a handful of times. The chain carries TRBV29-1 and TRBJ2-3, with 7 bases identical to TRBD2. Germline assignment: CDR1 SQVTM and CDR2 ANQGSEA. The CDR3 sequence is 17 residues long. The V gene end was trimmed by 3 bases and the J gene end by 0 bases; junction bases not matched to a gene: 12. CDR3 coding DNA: TGCAGCGTTGACGGAGCCCCTAGCGGCCTAAGCACAGATACGCAGTATTTT. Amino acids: CSVDGAPSGLSTDTQYF.

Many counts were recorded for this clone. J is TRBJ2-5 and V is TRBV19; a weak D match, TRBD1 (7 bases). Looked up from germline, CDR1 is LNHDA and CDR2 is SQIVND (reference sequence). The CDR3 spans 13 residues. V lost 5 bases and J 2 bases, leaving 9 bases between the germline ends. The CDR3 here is CASSAGQQETQYF. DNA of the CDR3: TGTGCCAGTAGTGCGGGACAGCAAGAGACCCAGTACTTC.

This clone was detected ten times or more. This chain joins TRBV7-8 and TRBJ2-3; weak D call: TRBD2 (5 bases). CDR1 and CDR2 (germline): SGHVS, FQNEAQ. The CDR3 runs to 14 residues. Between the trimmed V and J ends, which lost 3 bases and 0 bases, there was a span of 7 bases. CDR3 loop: CASSFGGSTDTQYF. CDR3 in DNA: TGTGCCAGCAGCTTTGGCGGGAGCACAGATACGCAGTATTTT.

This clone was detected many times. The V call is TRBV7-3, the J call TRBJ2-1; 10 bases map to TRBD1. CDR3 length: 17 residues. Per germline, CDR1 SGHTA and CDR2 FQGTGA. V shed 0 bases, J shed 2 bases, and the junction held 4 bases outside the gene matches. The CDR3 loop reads CASSLTVDRGAYNEQFF. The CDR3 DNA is TGTGCCAGCAGCTTAACGGTGGACAGGGGGGCCTACAATGAGCAGTTCTTC.

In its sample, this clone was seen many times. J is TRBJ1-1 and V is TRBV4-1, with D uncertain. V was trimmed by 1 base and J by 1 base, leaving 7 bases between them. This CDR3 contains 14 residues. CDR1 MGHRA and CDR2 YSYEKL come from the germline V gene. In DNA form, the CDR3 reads TGCGCCAGCAGCCAAGTTACAGCGAACACTGAAGCTTTCTTT. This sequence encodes CASSQVTANTEAFF.

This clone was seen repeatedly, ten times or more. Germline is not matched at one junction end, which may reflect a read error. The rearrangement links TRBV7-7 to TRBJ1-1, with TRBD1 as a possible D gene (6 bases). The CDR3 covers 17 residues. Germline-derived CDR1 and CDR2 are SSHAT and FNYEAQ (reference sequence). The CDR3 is CASSLGERGGVYTEAFF. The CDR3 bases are TGTGCTAGCAGCTTGGGGGAAAGGGGGGGTGTTTACACTGAAGCTTTCTTT.

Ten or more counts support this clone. The CDR3 loop is CASSESLRGFGTEAFF. The CDR3 bases are TGTGCCAGCAGTGAATCGTTAAGGGGCTTTGGCACTGAAGCTTTCTTT. The chain recombines TRBV2 with TRBJ1-1, with D maybe TRBD1 (5 bases). Per germline, CDR1 SNHLY and CDR2 FYNNEI. Deletions cut 2 bases from V and 4 bases from J, with 17 bases between. This CDR3 is built from 16 residues.

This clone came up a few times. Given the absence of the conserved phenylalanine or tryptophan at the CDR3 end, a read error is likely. The CDR3: CSVERGVTDTQYL. CDR3 DNA: TGCAGCGTTGAACGGGGGGTCACAGATACGCAGTATCTT. This chain links TRBV29-1 with TRBJ2-3; TRBD2 aligns across 7 bases. The V segment lost 2 bases and the J segment 2 bases; nucleotides outside the gene matches: 1. This CDR3 contains 13 residues. CDR1 and CDR2 from the germline V gene are SQVTM and ANQGSEA.

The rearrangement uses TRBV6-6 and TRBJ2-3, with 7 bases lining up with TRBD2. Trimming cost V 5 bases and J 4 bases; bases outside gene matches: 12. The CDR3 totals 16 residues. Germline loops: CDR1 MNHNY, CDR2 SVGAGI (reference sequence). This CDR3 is CASSTPGGSVADTQYF. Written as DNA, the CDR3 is TGTGCCAGCAGTACGCCTGGCGGGAGTGTGGCAGATACGCAGTATTTT.

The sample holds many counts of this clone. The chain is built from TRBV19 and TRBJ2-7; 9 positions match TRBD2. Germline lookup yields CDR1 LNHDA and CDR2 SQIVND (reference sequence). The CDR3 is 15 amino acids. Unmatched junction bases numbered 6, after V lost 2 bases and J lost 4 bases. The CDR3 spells CASSITRGGLYEQYF. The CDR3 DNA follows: TGTGCCAGTAGTATAACGCGGGGGGGCCTGTACGAGCAGTACTTC.

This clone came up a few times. CDR3: CASSEAGRVYNEQFF. The CDR3 DNA reads TGTGCCAGCAGTGAAGCCGGCAGGGTCTACAATGAGCAGTTCTTC. V usage is TRBV6-1 and J usage is TRBJ2-1; D perhaps matches TRBD1 (5 bases). The V gene's germline CDR1 is MNHNS and CDR2 SASEGT. The CDR3 is 15 residues long. V was pared by 0 bases and J by 3 bases, with 9 bases between.